Shown below are 18 T cell receptor beta chains from a single sample sequenced in a study of T cells in localized non-small cell lung cancer. Clones were read by immunoSEQ multiplex PCR, and TCRdb kept only the in-frame ones, dropping some. In the table there are about 34,000 clones, roughly 94% of which are singletons. The sample here was peripheral blood, taken before any cancer treatment. The receptors stem from a woman aged 40-69 years with stage I lung adenocarcinoma.

This clone was detected a few times. This chain connects TRBV11-2 to TRBJ2-7, with D perhaps matching TRBD2 (6 bases). The CDR3 is 16 residues long. Germline CDR1 is SGHAT and CDR2 is FQNNGV. Trimming pared 5 bases from V and 0 bases from J, leaving 17 bases between. The chain's CDR3 is CASSPRTATSSYEQYF. In DNA, the CDR3 is TGTGCCAGCAGCCCTCGGACGGCGACTAGCTCCTACGAGCAGTACTTC.

The J gene is TRBJ2-3, the V gene TRBV7-2; perhaps TRBD2 as D (6 bases). The CDR3 is 16 residues long. Germline values: CDR1 SGHTA, CDR2 FQGNSA. V was pared by 1 base and J by 0 bases, with 11 bases between. The CDR3 spells CASSLVRRESTDTQYF. CDR3 coding DNA: TGTGCCAGCAGCTTAGTTCGCCGGGAGAGCACAGATACGCAGTATTTT.

V and J are TRBV10-3 and TRBJ2-7; no definite D call. V was trimmed by 3 bases and J by 3 bases, leaving 12 bases between them. Germline-derived CDR1 and CDR2 are ENHRY and SYGVKD. The CDR3 has 14 residues. CDR3 coding DNA: TGTGCCATCAGTGAAGACCACAAGCTCTACGAGCAGTACTTC. Protein sequence: CAISEDHKLYEQYF.

V usage is TRBV6-4 and J usage is TRBJ2-7, with 10 bases aligning to TRBD1. The CDR3 extends over 15 amino acids. CDR1 and CDR2 from the germline V gene are MRHNA and SNTAGT. V was pared by 5 bases and J by 2 bases, with 6 bases of the junction left unmatched. CDR3 nucleotides: TGTGCCAGCAGTCCACGGGACAGGGGACCCTACGAGCAGTACTTC. Its translation is CASSPRDRGPYEQYF.

The J gene is TRBJ2-6, the V gene TRBV2; D gene ambiguous. The ends were cut back, 10 bases at V and 0 bases at J, with 13 bases in the middle. The CDR3 loop spans 15 amino acids. CDR1 is SNHLY and CDR2 is FYNNEI in the germline V gene. CDR3 sequence reads: CATSPPNSGANVLTF. CDR3 bases: TGTGCCACCTCACCCCCCAACTCTGGGGCCAACGTCCTGACTTTC.

The chain combines TRBV2 with TRBJ1-3; 8 nucleotides line up with TRBD1. CDR3 length: 15 residues. The V gene's germline CDR1 is SNHLY and CDR2 FYNNEI. Unmatched junction bases numbered 7, after V lost 6 bases and J lost 3 bases. This CDR3 is CASSVTGGGGNTIYF. As DNA, the CDR3 is TGTGCCAGCAGCGTAACAGGGGGTGGTGGAAACACCATATATTTT.

This sequence joins TRBV19 and TRBJ2-1, with 16 bases lining up with TRBD2. The CDR3 sequence is 18 residues long. Per germline, CDR1 LNHDA and CDR2 SQIVND (reference sequence). The trim removed 6 bases at V and 8 bases at J, leaving 13 bases unmatched. The DNA of the CDR3 is TGTGCCAGTAGCCCGGGACTAGCGGGGGGGTATTTGAGGGATGAGCAGTTCTTC. It yields the protein CASSPGLAGGYLRDEQFF.

This rearrangement joins TRBV5-1 to TRBJ1-3; D is unclear. From germline, CDR1 is SGHRS and CDR2 YFSETQ. The CDR3 sequence is 13 residues long. Trimming left V 1 base short and J 1 base short, with 3 bases between. The DNA for the CDR3 is TGCGCCAGCAGCTTGCGGTCTGGAAACACCATATATTTT. Translation: CASSLRSGNTIYF.

Comments on this clone: A read error may account for a junction end that differs from germline. Additional DNA sequences in this sample encode the identical CDR3. V and J are TRBV5-5 and TRBJ2-5; no definite D call. Germline-derived CDR1 and CDR2 are SGHKS and YYEKEE (reference sequence). There are 12 residues in the CDR3. In DNA, the CDR3 is TGTGCCAGCAGCACTACACAAGAAACCCAGTACTTC. Its protein product is CASSTTQETQYF.

The chain joins TRBV6-1 to TRBJ2-1, with 11 positions matching TRBD2. Germline CDR1 and CDR2: MNHNS and SASEGT. The CDR3 has 15 amino acids. V trimming: 7 bases; J trimming: 10 bases; junction bases outside the gene matches: 12. The CDR3 DNA reads as TGTGCCAGCAACTGGCTAGCGGGAGGATTAAAGGAGCAGTTCTTC. It encodes CASNWLAGGLKEQFF.

The V and J genes are TRBV5-1 and TRBJ2-3, with a possible D match to TRBD2 (5 bases). CDR1 is SGHRS, CDR2 YFSETQ, per germline. This CDR3 is built from 15 residues. Trimming removed 0 bases at V and 2 bases at J, with 10 bases between. The CDR3 nucleotides are TGCGCCAGCAGCTTGGTGGACTGGTACACAGATACGCAGTATTTT. Translating it yields CASSLVDWYTDTQYF. The whole variable domain, remainder taken from reference TRBV5-1 and TRBJ2-3, is KAGVTQTPRYLIKTRGQQVTLSCSPISGHRSVSWYQQTPGQGLQFLFEYFSETQRNKGNFPGRFSGRQFSNSRSEMNVSTLELGDSALYLCASSLVDWYTDTQYFGPGTRLTVL.

V and J are TRBV27 and TRBJ2-7; 10 bases are shared with TRBD2. The CDR3 totals 15 residues. The V and J ends lost 4 bases and 4 bases, in that order; junction bases with no gene match: 7. Germline V CDR1 and CDR2: MNHEY, SMNVEV (reference sequence). DNA of the CDR3: TGTGCCAGCAGTTCCCCACTAGCGGGAAGGTACGAGCAGTACTTC. This encodes CASSSPLAGRYEQYF.

The CDR3 nucleotides read TGTGCCAGCAGTCGTACAGGGGGTATGTTTAATTATGGCTACACCTTC. It yields the protein CASSRTGGMFNYGYTF. This chain links TRBV28 with TRBJ1-2; 8 bases line up with TRBD1. There are 16 residues in the CDR3. Germline V gives CDR1 MDHEN, CDR2 SYDVKM. J gave up 5 bases and V 5 bases, and 13 bases lay outside the gene matches.

This chain joins TRBV2 and TRBJ2-7; D perhaps matches TRBD2 (6 bases). The CDR3 is 13 amino acids. V lost 7 bases and J 2 bases, leaving 12 bases between the germline ends. Looked up from germline, CDR1 is SNHLY and CDR2 is FYNNEI. This chain's CDR3 is CASNWDSTYEQYF. CDR3 sequence (DNA): TGTGCCAGCAACTGGGACTCCACCTACGAGCAGTACTTC.

The chain has TRBV10-3 and TRBJ2-7, with 9 nucleotides matching TRBD2. CDR1 and CDR2 (germline): ENHRY, SYGVKD. Trimming took 5 bases from V and 6 from J; bases not matched to a gene: 14. This CDR3 is built from 16 residues. The CDR3 spells CAISPSGGSGGSEQYF. CDR3 coding DNA: TGTGCCATCAGTCCTTCGGGCGGGAGCGGGGGGAGCGAGCAGTACTTC.

The V gene is TRBV10-3, the J gene TRBJ1-1; tentative D call: TRBD1 (6 bases). Trimming took 9 bases from V and 2 from J, leaving 13 bases between them. In germline, CDR1 is ENHRY, CDR2 SYGVKD. CDR3 size: 13 residues. The CDR3 loop reads CAISGEPNTEAFF. The CDR3 bases are TGTGCCATTTCAGGGGAACCAAACACTGAAGCTTTCTTT.

This chain connects TRBV9 to TRBJ2-3; D is uncertain. This CDR3 contains 14 residues. Trimming took off 0 bases at V and 2 bases at J, with 7 bases between the two ends. The germline V gene encodes CDR1 SGDLS and CDR2 YYNGEE. This chain's CDR3 is CASSVGPNTDTQYF. The CDR3 DNA sequence: TGTGCCAGCAGCGTAGGGCCTAACACAGATACGCAGTATTTT.

V is TRBV6-1 and J is TRBJ2-2; D gene unclear. The CDR3 has 15 residues. Trimming took 2 bases from V and 7 from J, leaving 14 bases between them. CDR1 and CDR2 (germline): MNHNS, SASEGT. The CDR3: CASSETGAWGGELFF. The DNA for the CDR3 is TGTGCCAGCAGTGAAACCGGAGCATGGGGCGGGGAGCTGTTTTTT.